This is a list of T cell receptor beta chains from one sample in a study of CD8+ T cells in alopecia areata. Here immunoSEQ multiplex PCR was the method, and the copy in TCRdb shows in-frame clones only, minus some. The data contain about 110,000 clones, 84% of them singletons. The source material was CD8+ T cells sorted from blood, sampled at week 24, from a patient treated with tofacitinib. The receptors were gathered from a human donor with alopecia areata. CDR3s include the opening cysteine and the closing phenylalanine or tryptophan. A D gene is named only where the DNA matches it firmly. A row's size may be missing; if present it is once, few, many or a size class.

CASSQSGKGGPPDTQYF,TGCGCCAGCAGCCAATCCGGGAAGGGGGGTCCCCCAGATACGCAGTATTTT,once,TRBJ2-3,TRBV4-1,-
CSVEGSSEGSEQFF,TGCAGCGTTGAAGGATCTAGCGAAGGGAGTGAGCAGTTCTTC,-,TRBJ2-1,TRBV29-1,-
CASSIDRADQPQHF,TGTGCCAGCAGTATTGACAGGGCGGATCAGCCCCAGCATTTT,-,TRBJ1-5,TRBV6-4,TRBD1
CASSPGNGNYGYTF,TGTGCCAGTAGCCCAGGTAACGGGAACTATGGCTACACCTTC,-,TRBJ1-2,TRBV19,-
CASSPPWAGHYEQYF,TGTGCCAGCTCACCACCTTGGGCAGGGCACTACGAGCAGTACTTC,once,TRBJ2-7,TRBV18,-
CASSRDREDQPQHF,TGTGCCAGCAGCCGGGACAGGGAAGATCAGCCCCAGCATTTT,-,TRBJ1-5,TRBV6-5,TRBD1
CASSLVGSSNEQYF,TGCGCCAGCAGCTTGGTCGGCAGTTCGAACGAGCAGTACTTC,-,TRBJ2-7,TRBV5-1,-
CASSQESNQAGAPNYGYTF,TGCGCCAGCAGCCAAGAATCAAATCAAGCAGGGGCGCCCAACTATGGCTACACCTTC,-,TRBJ1-2,TRBV4-3,-
CSVESHGPSGANVLTF,TGCAGCGTTGAGTCCCACGGGCCCTCTGGGGCCAACGTCCTGACTTTC,-,TRBJ2-6,TRBV29-1,-
CASSGPTDSYEQYF,TGTGCCAGCTCGGGGCCTACCGACTCCTACGAGCAGTACTTC,-,TRBJ2-7,TRBV2,-
CASSLGDSPYEQYF,TGTGCCAGCAGCCTGGGGGACAGTCCCTACGAGCAGTACTTC,-,TRBJ2-7,TRBV5-4,TRBD1
CASSSGGNEINSYNEQFF,TGCGCCAGCAGCTCCGGGGGGAACGAAATTAACTCCTACAATGAGCAGTTCTTC,-,TRBJ2-1,TRBV5-1,TRBD2